This paragraph covers one T cell receptor (beta chain) sequence. Its antigen is currently not known. Base qualities are not provided; no much larger clone lies one nucleotide away. Cut back by 6 bases and 2 bases, the V and J ends lie 14 bases apart. The CDR3 sequence holds 15 residues, the cysteine and phenylalanine included. The CDR3 DNA has 45 bases and is translated from base 1. The CDR1 and CDR2 encoded by the germline V gene (reference sequence) are LNHDA and SQIVND. Libraries were built with the immunoSEQ multiplex PCR assay. Entries here come from immuneACCESS through TCRdb and include only in-frame sequences with V and J called. Some clones fail to appear in such tables; in the studies checked, an unresolved V gene covers under half of the shortfall, and the cause of the remainder is unknown. The table for this sample lists fewer than 130,000 clones; roughly 88% of them were counted only once. Jointly, the top ten make up roughly 3.5% of the sample.

This record belongs to a study of control samples from healthy donors and cancer patients (TCRdb year 2020). The rearrangement joined TRBV19 to TRBJ1-3; no D gene can be assigned with confidence. The sample was PBMCs. This sequence was found in a woman aged 55-69 years with lung cancer. The CDR3 region has the sequence CASRSRENAGNTIYF. The nucleotide sequence is TGTGCCAGTAGGAGTCGGGAGAATGCTGGAAACACCATATATTTT.